Detailed here is one T cell receptor (beta chain). One end of the junction fails to match germline, which may point to a read error. The data were obtained in a study of OX40 agonist ivuxolimab in advanced cancers. Background on the study: Ivuxolimab, an antibody acting as an agonist of OX40 (CD134), was used to treat patients.

The CDR3 is made up of 12 amino acids. Per the germline V gene, CDR1 is SNHLY and CDR2 is FYNNEI. Produced via immunoSEQ multiplex PCR; TCRdb's table is partial and in-frame only. The sample consists of approximately 30,000 clones, roughly 79% of them appearing once. The chain is built from TRBV2 and TRBJ1-3; D gene ambiguous. Sequencing used CD4+ or CD8+ T cells sorted from blood, obtained in a trial of the OX40 agonist ivuxolimab. The TCR originated in an adult with an advanced solid tumor such as melanoma, head and neck, liver or kidney cancer. In nucleotides, the CDR3 is TGTGCCAGCAGGGCGGATGGACACACCATATATTTT. The encoded protein is CASRADGHTIYF. Full variable domain (outside the CDR3, taken from reference TRBV2 and TRBJ1-3): EPEVTQTPSHQVTQMGQEVILRCVPISNHLYFYWYRQILGQKVEFLVSFYNNEISEKSEIFDDQFSVERPDGSNFTLKIRSTKLEDSAMYFCASRADGHTIYFGEGSWLTVV.